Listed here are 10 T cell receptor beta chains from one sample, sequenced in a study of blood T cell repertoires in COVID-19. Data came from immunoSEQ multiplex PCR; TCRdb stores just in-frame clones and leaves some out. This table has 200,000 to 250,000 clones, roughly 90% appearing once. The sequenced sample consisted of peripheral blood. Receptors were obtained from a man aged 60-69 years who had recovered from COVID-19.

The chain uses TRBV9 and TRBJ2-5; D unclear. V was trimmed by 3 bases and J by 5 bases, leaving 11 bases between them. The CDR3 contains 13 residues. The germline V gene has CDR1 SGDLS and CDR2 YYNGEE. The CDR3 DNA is TGTGCCAGCAGCGGAGACATTGGGGAGACCCAGTACTTC. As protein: CASSGDIGETQYF.

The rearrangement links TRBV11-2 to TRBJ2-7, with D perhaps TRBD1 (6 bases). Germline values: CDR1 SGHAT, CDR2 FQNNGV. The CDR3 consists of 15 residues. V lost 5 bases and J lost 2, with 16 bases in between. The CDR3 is CASSPLRDITYEQYF. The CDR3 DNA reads TGTGCCAGCAGCCCGTTACGGGACATTACCTACGAGCAGTACTTC.

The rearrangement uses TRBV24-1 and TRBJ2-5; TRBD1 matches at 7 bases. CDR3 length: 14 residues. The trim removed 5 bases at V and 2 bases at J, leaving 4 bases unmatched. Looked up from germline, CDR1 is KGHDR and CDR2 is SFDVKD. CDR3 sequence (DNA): TGTGCCACCAGTGCCGAGGGGGCGCAAGAGACCCAGTACTTC. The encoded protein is CATSAEGAQETQYF.

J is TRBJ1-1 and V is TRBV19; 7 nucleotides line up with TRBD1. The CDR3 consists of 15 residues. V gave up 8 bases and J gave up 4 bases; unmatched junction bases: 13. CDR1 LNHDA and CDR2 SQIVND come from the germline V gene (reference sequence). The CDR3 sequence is CASRPNTGTVTEAFF. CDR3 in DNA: TGTGCCAGTCGCCCGAACACAGGGACAGTCACTGAAGCTTTCTTT.

CDR3 loop: CASKLAGVPPSTDTQYF. CDR3 coding DNA: TGTGCCAGCAAACTAGCGGGAGTCCCCCCTAGCACAGATACGCAGTATTTT. The chain combines TRBV27 with TRBJ2-3; 11 nucleotides agree with TRBD2. Losses at the gene ends were 7 bases for V and 0 bases for J; bases not matched to a gene: 9. Germline CDR1 MNHEY, CDR2 SMNVEV (reference sequence). This CDR3 is 17 amino acids long.

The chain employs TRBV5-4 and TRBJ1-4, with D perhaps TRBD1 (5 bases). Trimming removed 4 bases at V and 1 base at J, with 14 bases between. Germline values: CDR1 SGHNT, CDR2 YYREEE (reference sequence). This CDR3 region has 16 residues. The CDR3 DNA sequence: TGTGCCAGCAGCCTGGGACTAGAGGGAACTAATGAAAAACTGTTTTTT. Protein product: CASSLGLEGTNEKLFF.

The CDR3 reads CATKRNAYEQYF. The CDR3 region has the DNA TGTGCCACAAAGAGAAACGCCTACGAGCAGTACTTC. The chain combines TRBV6-6 with TRBJ2-7; no clear D gene. V was shortened by 10 bases and J by 2 bases, with 12 bases between the two germline ends. Germline lookup yields CDR1 MNHNY and CDR2 SVGAGI (reference sequence). The CDR3 has 12 residues.

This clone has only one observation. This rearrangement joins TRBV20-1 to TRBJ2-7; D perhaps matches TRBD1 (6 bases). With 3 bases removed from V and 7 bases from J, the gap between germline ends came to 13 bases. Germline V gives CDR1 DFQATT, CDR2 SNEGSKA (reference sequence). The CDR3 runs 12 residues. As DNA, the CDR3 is TGCAGTGCTAGTAACAGGGTAGGTGAGCAGTACTTC. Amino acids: CSASNRVGEQYF.

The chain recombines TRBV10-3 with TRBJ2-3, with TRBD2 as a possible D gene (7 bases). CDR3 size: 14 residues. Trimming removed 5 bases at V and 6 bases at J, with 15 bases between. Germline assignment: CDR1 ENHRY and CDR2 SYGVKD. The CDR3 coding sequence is TGTGCCATCAGTCGGGGAGGGGGGGAGGATACGCAGTATTTT. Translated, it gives CAISRGGGEDTQYF.

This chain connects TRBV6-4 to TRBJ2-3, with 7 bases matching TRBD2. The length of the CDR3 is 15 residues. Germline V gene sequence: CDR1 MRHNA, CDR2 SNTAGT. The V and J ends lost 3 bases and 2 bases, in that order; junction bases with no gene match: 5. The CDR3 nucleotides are TGTGCCAGCAGTGAGGCGGGGGAACTCACAGATACGCAGTATTTT. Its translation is CASSEAGELTDTQYF.